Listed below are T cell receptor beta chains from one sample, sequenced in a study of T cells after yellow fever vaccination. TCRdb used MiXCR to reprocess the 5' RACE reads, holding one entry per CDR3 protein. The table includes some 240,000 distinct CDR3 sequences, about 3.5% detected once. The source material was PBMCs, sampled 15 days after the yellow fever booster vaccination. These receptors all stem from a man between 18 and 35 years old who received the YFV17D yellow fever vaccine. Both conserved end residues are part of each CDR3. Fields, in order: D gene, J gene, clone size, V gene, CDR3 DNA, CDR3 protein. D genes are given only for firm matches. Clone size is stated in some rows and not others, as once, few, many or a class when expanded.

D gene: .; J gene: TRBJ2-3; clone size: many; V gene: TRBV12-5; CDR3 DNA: TGTGCTAGTGGTTTGGTATTGTCTACGACAGATACGCAGTATTTT; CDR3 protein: CASGLVLSTTDTQYF
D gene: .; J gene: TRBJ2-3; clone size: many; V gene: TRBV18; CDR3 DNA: TGTGCCAGCTCACCAAAGGGCCGCACAGATACGCAGTATTTT; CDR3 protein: CASSPKGRTDTQYF
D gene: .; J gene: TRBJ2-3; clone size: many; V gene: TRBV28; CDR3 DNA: TGTGCCAGCAGGCTAGGCGGACAGAGCACAGATACGCAGTATTTT; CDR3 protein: CASRLGGQSTDTQYF
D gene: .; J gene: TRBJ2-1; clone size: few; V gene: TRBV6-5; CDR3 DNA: TGTGCCAGCAGTTACTCGGGGGATGAGCAGTTCTTC; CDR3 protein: CASSYSGDEQFF
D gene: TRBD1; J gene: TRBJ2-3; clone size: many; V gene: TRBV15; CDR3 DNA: TGTGCCACCCGGACAGGGCTTACAGATACGCAGTATTTT; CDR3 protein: CATRTGLTDTQYF
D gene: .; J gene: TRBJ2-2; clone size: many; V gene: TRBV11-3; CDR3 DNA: TGTGCCAGCAAGGGGGATAGCGGTCGCACCGGGGAGCTGTTTTTT; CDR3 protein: CASKGDSGRTGELFF
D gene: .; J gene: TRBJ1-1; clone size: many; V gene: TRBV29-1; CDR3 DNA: TGCAGCGTTGAAGGGGTGGGGGATAGAACTGAAGCTTTCTTT; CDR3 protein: CSVEGVGDRTEAFF
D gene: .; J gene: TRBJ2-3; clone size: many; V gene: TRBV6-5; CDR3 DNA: TGTGCCAGCACCGACCAGGGGACAGATACGCAGTATTTT; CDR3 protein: CASTDQGTDTQYF
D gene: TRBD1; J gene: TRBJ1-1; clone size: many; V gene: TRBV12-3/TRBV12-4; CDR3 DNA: TGTGCCAGCAGCCGCCGGAGACAGGGTGGGAACACTGAAGCTTTCTTT; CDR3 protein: CASSRRRQGGNTEAFF
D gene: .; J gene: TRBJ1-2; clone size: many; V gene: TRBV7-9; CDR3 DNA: TGTGCCAGCCGCCTCCCTCTGTTGGGCGGCTACACCTTC; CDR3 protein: CASRLPLLGGYTF
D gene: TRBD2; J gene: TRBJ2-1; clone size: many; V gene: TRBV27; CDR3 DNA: TGTGCCAGCAGTTTAATAGCGGGGGTATACAATGAGCAGTTCTTC; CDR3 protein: CASSLIAGVYNEQFF
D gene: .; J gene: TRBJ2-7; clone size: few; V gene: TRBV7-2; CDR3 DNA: TGTGCCAGCAGCCCCCGGACGTCAACCTACGAGCAGTACTTC; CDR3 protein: CASSPRTSTYEQYF
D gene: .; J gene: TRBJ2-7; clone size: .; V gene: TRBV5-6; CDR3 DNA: TGTGCCAGCAGCCGAGTGGCCCGTAGCTCCTACGAGCAGTACTTC; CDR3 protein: CASSRVARSSYEQYF
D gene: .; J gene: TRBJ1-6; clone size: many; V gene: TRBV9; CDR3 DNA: TGTGCCAGCAGCGTTGCGGACAGCCTACTCAGAAATTCACCCCTCCACTTT; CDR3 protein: CASSVADSLLRNSPLHF
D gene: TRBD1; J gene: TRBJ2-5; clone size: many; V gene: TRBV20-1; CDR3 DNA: TGCAGTGCCATCCCAAGGACAGGATTCCAAGAGACCCAGTACTTC; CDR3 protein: CSAIPRTGFQETQYF
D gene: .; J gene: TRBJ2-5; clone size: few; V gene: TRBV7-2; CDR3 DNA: TGTGCCAGCAGCTTAGCGGGGATAGAGACCCAGTACTTC; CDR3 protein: CASSLAGIETQYF
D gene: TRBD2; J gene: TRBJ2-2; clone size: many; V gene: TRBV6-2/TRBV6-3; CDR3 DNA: TGTGCCAGCAGTTTCCAGCGGGGGGCTCTCCGGGAGCTGTTTTTT; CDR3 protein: CASSFQRGALRELFF
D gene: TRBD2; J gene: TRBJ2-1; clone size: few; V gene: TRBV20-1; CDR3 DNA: TGCAGTGCTAGATGGGCGGGGGGCCTATACAATGAGCAGTTCTTC; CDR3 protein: CSARWAGGLYNEQFF
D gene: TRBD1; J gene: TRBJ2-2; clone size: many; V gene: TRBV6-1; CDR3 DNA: TGTGCCAGCAGTGGCCTACAGGGGTTTGGCGGGGAGCTGTTTTTT; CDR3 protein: CASSGLQGFGGELFF
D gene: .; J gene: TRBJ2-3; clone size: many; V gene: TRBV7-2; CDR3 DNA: TGTGCCAGCAGTACCCCTTGGGGGGCGAGCGCAGATACGCAGTATTTT; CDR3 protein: CASSTPWGASADTQYF
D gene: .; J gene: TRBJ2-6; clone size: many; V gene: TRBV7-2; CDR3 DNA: TGTGCCAGCAGTACCTCAGGGTCTGGGGCCAACGTCCTGACTTTC; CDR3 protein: CASSTSGSGANVLTF
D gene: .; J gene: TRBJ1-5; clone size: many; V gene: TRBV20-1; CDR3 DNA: TGCAGTGCTAGACCCGGACAGTTTCGCAATCAGCCCCAGCATTTT; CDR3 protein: CSARPGQFRNQPQHF
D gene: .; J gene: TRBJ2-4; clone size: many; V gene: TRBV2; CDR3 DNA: TGTGCCAGCAGTGGCACACCCCGGGGGAGCAAAAACATTCAGTACTTC; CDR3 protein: CASSGTPRGSKNIQYF
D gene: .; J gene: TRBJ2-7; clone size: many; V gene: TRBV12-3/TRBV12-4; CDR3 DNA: TGTGCCAGCAGTAGGGCAGGGCTCCCCTACGAGCAGTACTTC; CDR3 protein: CASSRAGLPYEQYF
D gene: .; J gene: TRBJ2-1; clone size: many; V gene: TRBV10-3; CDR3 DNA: TGTGCCATCACCCCCCAGGGGACCTACAATGAGCAGTTCTTC; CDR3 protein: CAITPQGTYNEQFF
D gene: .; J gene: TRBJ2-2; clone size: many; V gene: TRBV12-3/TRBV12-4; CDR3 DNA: TGTGCCAGCTCTACGCACAGGAACACCGGGGAGCTGTTTTTT; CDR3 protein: CASSTHRNTGELFF
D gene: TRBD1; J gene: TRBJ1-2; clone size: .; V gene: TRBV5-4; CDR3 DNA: TGTGCCAGCAGCTTGGCCGAAAACGGACAGGGGGCTAAAGGCTACACCTTC; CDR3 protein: CASSLAENGQGAKGYTF
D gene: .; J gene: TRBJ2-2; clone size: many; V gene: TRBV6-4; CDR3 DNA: TGTGCCAGCAGTGACTCGGCCACCGGGGAGCTGTTTTTT; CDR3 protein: CASSDSATGELFF
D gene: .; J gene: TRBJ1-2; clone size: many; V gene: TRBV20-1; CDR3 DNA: TGCAGTGCCGTTCTGAAGACCCCCCCGGGCTACACCTTC; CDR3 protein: CSAVLKTPPGYTF
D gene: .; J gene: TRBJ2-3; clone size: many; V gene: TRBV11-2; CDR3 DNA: TGTGCCAGCAGCCGGAATGGGGGGGCGGCAGATACGCAGTATTTT; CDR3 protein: CASSRNGGAADTQYF
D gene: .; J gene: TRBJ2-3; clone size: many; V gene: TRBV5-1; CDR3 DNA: TGCGCCAGCAGCGGGGGACCTTCAGATACGCAGTATTTT; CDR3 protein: CASSGGPSDTQYF
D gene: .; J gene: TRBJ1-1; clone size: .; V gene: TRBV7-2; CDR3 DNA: TGTGCCAGCAGCTTAGAGACAGTATACACTGAAGCTTTCTTT; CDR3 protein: CASSLETVYTEAFF
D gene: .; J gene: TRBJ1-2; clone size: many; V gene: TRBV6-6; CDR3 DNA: TGTGCCAGCACCCACCCCCGATCAGGGGAAGCTAACTATGGCTACACCTTC; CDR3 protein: CASTHPRSGEANYGYTF
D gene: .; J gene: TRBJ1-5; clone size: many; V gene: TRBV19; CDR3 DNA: TGTGCCAGTAGTGAGATATATCAGCCCCAGCATTTT; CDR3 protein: CASSEIYQPQHF
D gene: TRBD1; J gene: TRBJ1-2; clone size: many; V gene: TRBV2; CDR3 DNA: TGTGCCAGCAGTGCCGAGACAGGGGGCTATGGCTACACCTTC; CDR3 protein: CASSAETGGYGYTF
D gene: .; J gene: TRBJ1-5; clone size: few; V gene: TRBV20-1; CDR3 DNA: TGCAGTGCTAGAGATCAGGCAGGGTGGCAGCCCCAGCATTTT; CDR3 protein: CSARDQAGWQPQHF
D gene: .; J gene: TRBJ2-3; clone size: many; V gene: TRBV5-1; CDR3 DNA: TGCGCCAGCAGCTTGGCCCCCACAGATACGCAGTATTTT; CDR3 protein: CASSLAPTDTQYF
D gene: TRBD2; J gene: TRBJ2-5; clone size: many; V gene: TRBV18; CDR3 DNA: TGTGCCAGCTCACCACCGGCTAGCGGGCTGGGGGAGACCCAGTACTTC; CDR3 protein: CASSPPASGLGETQYF
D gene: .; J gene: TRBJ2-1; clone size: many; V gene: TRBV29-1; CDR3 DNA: TGCAGCGTCGCACGGGATAGACCCTTCGATCTGAATGAGCAGTTCTTC; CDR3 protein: CSVARDRPFDLNEQFF
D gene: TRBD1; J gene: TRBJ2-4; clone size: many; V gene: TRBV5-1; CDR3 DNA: TGCGCCAGCAGCGACGGGACAGCGGCTAACATTCAGTACTTC; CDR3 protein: CASSDGTAANIQYF
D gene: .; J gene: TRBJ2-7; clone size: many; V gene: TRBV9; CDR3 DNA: TGTGCCAGCAGCGTCGGGCCCACCTCCTACGAGCAGTACTTC; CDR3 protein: CASSVGPTSYEQYF
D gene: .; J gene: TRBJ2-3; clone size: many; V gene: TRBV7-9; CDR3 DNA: TGTGCCAGCAGCTTAGTTGGACCCAAGGGGATCGATACGCAGTATTTT; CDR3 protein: CASSLVGPKGIDTQYF
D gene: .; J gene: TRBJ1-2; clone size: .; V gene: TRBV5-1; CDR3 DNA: TGCGCCAGCAGCTATGCCCGGGACACTTGGGGCTACACCTTC; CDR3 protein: CASSYARDTWGYTF
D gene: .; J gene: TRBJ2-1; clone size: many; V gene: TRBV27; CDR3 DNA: TGTGCCAGCACCCGAGCAGGGTTGTACAATGAGCAGTTCTTC; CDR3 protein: CASTRAGLYNEQFF
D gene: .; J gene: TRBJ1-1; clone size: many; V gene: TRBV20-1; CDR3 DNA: TGCAGTGCTGGGCGGGCGGAAACCGAAGCTTTCTTT; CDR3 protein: CSAGRAETEAFF
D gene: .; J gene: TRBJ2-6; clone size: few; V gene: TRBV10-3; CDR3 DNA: TGTGCCATCAGGAGCCCCGGGCAGGTCCTCTACTCTGGGGCCAACGTCCTGACTTTC; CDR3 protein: CAIRSPGQVLYSGANVLTF
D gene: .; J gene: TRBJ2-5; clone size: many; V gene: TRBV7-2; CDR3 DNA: TGTGCCAGCAGCTTCGGTAGAGAGACCCAGTACTTC; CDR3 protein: CASSFGRETQYF
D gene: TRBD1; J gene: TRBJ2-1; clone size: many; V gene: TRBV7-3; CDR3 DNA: TGTGCCAGCAGCTCAATCACCGGGACAGGGGCAGGAGAGCAGTTCTTC; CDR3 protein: CASSSITGTGAGEQFF
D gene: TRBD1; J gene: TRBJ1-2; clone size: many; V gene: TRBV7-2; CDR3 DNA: TGTGCCAGCAGCAAGAAAGGACAGGACTTCAACTATGGCTACACCTTC; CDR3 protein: CASSKKGQDFNYGYTF
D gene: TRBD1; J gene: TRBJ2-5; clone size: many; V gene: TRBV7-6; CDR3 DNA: TGTGCCAGCAGCTTAGCGCGAGGGGGCGGAGAGACCCAGTACTTC; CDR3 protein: CASSLARGGGETQYF
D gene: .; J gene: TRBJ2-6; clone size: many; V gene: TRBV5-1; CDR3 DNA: TGCGCCAGCAGCTCATATGGGACTGGGGCCAACGTCCTGACTTTC; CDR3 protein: CASSSYGTGANVLTF
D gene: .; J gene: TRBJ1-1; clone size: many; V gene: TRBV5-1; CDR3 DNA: TGCGCCAGCAGCACTGACGGATTGAACACTGAAGCTTTCTTT; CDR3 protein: CASSTDGLNTEAFF
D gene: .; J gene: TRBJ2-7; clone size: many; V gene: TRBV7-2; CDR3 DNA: TGTGCCAGCAGCTTAGGCACTTCCCTCTACGAGCAGTACTTC; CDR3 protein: CASSLGTSLYEQYF